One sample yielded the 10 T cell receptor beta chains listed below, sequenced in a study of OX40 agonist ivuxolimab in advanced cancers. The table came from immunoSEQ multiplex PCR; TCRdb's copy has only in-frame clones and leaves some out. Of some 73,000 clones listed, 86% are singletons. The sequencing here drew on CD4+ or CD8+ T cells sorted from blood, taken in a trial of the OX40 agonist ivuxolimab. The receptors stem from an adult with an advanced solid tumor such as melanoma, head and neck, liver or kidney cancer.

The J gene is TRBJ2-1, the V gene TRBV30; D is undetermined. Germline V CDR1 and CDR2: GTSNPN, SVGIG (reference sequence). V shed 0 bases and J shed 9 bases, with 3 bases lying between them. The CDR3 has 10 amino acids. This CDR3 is CAWSVGEQFF. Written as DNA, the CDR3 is TGTGCCTGGAGTGTCGGTGAGCAGTTCTTC.

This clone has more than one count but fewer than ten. CDR3: CASSIPGQGALNTEAFF. CDR3 nucleotide sequence: TGTGCCAGTAGTATCCCTGGACAGGGGGCGCTTAATACTGAAGCTTTCTTT. The chain is built from TRBV19 and TRBJ1-1, with 11 bases matching TRBD1. Trimming removed 3 bases from V and 5 bases from J; junction bases left unmatched: 11. The CDR3 length is 17 residues. The germline CDR1 and CDR2 sequences are LNHDA and SQIVND (reference sequence).

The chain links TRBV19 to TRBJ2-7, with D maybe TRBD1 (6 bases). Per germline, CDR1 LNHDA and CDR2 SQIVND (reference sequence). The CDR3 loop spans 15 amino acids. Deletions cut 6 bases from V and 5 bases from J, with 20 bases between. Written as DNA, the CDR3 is TGTGCCAGTAGCCCTGGGACACCGGGCAGCCACGAGCAGTACTTC. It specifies CASSPGTPGSHEQYF.

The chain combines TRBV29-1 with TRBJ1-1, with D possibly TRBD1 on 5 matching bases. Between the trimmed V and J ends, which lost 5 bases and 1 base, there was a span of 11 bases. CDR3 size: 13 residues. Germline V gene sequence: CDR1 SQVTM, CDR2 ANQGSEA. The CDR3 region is CSVTTTGNTEAFF. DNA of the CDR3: TGCAGCGTTACGACCACAGGGAACACTGAAGCTTTCTTT.

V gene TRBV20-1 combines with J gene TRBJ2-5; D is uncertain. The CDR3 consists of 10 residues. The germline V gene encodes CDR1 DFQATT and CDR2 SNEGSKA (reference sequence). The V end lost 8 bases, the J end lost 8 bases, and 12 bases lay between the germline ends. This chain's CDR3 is CSPQVRTQYF. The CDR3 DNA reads TGCAGTCCCCAGGTCCGAACCCAGTACTTC.

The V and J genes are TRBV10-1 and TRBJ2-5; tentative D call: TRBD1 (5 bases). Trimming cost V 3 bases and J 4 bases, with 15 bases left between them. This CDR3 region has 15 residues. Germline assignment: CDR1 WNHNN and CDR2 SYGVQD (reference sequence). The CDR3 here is CASSEGANGRETQYF. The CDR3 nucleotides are TGCGCCAGCAGTGAAGGGGCTAATGGACGAGAGACCCAGTACTTC.

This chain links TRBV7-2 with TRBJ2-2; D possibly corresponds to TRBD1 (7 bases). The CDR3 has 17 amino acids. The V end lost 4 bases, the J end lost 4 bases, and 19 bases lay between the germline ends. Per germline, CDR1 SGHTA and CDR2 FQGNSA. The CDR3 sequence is CASSSQTGRLSTGELFF. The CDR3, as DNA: TGTGCCAGCAGCTCCCAGACAGGGAGGCTTTCCACCGGGGAGCTGTTTTTT.

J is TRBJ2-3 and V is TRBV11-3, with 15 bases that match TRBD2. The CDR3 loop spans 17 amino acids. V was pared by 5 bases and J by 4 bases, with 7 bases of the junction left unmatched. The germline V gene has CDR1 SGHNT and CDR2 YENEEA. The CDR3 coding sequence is TGTGCCAGCAGCACCGGGACTAGCGGGGGGCGAGCAGATACGCAGTATTTT. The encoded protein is CASSTGTSGGRADTQYF.

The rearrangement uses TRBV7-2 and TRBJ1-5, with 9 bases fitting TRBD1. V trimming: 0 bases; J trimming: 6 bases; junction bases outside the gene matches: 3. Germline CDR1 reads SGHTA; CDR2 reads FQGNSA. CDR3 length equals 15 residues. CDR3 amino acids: CASSLATGGGQPQHF. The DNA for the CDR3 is TGTGCCAGCAGCTTAGCTACAGGGGGCGGTCAGCCCCAGCATTTT.

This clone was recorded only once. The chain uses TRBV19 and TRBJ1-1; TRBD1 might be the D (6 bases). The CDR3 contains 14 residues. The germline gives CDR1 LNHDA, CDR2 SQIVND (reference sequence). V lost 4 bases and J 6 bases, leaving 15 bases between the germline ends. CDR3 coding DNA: TGTGCCAGTAGTACCCTCTCGACAGGCTCTGAAGCTTTCTTT. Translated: CASSTLSTGSEAFF.